A selection of T cell receptor beta chains follows, all from one sample in a study of technical replicates of blood from several donors. Libraries were prepared by immunoSEQ multiplex PCR; TCRdb keeps only in-frame clonotypes and omits some of them. The sample has around 81,000 clones; 75% to 90% are singletons. Specimen: PBMCs. The source is a human donor in good health. Some clones in this sample may be carry-over from other donors' samples. Each CDR3 is given with its conserved first and last residue. The D gene is left open where the match is weak. The size field is filled for only some rows; it gives once, few, many or a size class.

V gene: TRBV6-4; clone size: NA; J gene: TRBJ1-5; D gene: TRBD1; CDR3 protein: CASSETGGQPQHF; CDR3 DNA: TGTGCCAGCAGTGAAACAGGGGGGCAGCCCCAGCATTTT
V gene: TRBV29-1; clone size: NA; J gene: TRBJ2-1; D gene: NA; CDR3 protein: CSAPRYDEQFF; CDR3 DNA: TGCAGCGCGCCTCGGTACGATGAGCAGTTCTTC
V gene: TRBV6-7; clone size: NA; J gene: TRBJ1-5; D gene: NA; CDR3 protein: CLGGDSDLDSNQPQHF; CDR3 DNA: TGCCTGGGTGGGGACTCGGATCTTGATAGCAATCAGCCCCAGCATTTT
V gene: TRBV18; clone size: NA; J gene: TRBJ2-7; D gene: TRBD2; CDR3 protein: CASSPGLAGGRGYEQYF; CDR3 DNA: TGTGCCAGCTCACCTGGCCTAGCGGGAGGCCGGGGTTACGAGCAGTACTTC
V gene: TRBV2; clone size: NA; J gene: TRBJ2-3; D gene: NA; CDR3 protein: CASRQWTDTQYF; CDR3 DNA: TGTGCCAGCAGACAATGGACAGATACGCAGTATTTT
V gene: TRBV7-2; clone size: NA; J gene: TRBJ1-1; D gene: NA; CDR3 protein: CASSLWGVAEAFF; CDR3 DNA: TGTGCCAGCAGCTTATGGGGGGTGGCTGAAGCTTTCTTT
V gene: TRBV20-1; clone size: NA; J gene: TRBJ1-1; D gene: TRBD1; CDR3 protein: CTRQGNTEAFF; CDR3 DNA: TGCACCAGACAGGGGAACACTGAAGCTTTCTTT
V gene: TRBV7-3; clone size: NA; J gene: TRBJ2-1; D gene: TRBD2; CDR3 protein: CASSLTLAGGDEQFF; CDR3 DNA: TGTGCCAGCAGCTTAACTCTAGCGGGAGGGGATGAGCAGTTCTTC
V gene: TRBV28; clone size: NA; J gene: TRBJ1-1; D gene: NA; CDR3 protein: CASTLGAQGATEAFF; CDR3 DNA: TGTGCCAGCACCCTAGGGGCACAGGGAGCCACTGAAGCTTTCTTT
V gene: TRBV2; clone size: NA; J gene: TRBJ2-3; D gene: TRBD2; CDR3 protein: CASRIGTSRGTDTQYF; CDR3 DNA: TGTGCCAGCAGAATCGGGACTAGCAGGGGTACAGATACGCAGTATTTT
V gene: TRBV15; clone size: NA; J gene: TRBJ1-2; D gene: NA; CDR3 protein: CATSREGAAYGYTF; CDR3 DNA: TGTGCCACCAGCAGAGAAGGAGCAGCCTATGGCTACACCTTC
V gene: TRBV10-2; clone size: once; J gene: TRBJ1-2; D gene: NA; CDR3 protein: CASRGAAGYTF; CDR3 DNA: TGCGCCAGCAGGGGGGCTGCTGGCTACACCTTC
V gene: TRBV11-2; clone size: NA; J gene: TRBJ2-7; D gene: NA; CDR3 protein: CASSLIPSGHEQYF; CDR3 DNA: TGTGCCAGCAGCTTAATCCCGTCAGGGCACGAGCAGTACTTC
V gene: TRBV5-8; clone size: NA; J gene: TRBJ1-2; D gene: NA; CDR3 protein: CASSLPGGPYGYTF; CDR3 DNA: TGTGCCAGCAGCTTGCCGGGGGGCCCCTATGGCTACACCTTC
V gene: TRBV15; clone size: NA; J gene: TRBJ1-1; D gene: NA; CDR3 protein: CATSRMEGMNTEAFF; CDR3 DNA: TGTGCCACCAGCAGAATGGAGGGCATGAACACTGAAGCTTTCTTT